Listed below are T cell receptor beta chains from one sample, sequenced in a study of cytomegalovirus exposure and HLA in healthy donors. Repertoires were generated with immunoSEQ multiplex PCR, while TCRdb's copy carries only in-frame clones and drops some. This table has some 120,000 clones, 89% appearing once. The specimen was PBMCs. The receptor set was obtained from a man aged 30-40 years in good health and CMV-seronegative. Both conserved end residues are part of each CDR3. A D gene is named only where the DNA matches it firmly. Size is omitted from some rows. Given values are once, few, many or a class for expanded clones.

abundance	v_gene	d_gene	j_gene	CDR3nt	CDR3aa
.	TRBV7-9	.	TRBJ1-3	TGTGCCAGCAGCTGGGGCGACAGTGGATCTGGAAACACCATATATTTT	CASSWGDSGSGNTIYF
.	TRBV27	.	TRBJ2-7	TGTGCCAGCAGTCCGGACTCCTGGGGCGAGCAGTACTTC	CASSPDSWGEQYF
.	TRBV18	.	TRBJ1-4	TGTGCCAGCTCACGGGGGCCCAATGAAAAACTGTTTTTT	CASSRGPNEKLFF
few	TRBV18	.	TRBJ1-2	TGTGCCAGCTCACCGGCTGAGGTGTATGGCTACACCTTC	CASSPAEVYGYTF
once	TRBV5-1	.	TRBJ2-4	TGCGCCAGCAGCTTGGTTGCGGCGGGAGCCAAAAACATTCAGTACTTC	CASSLVAAGAKNIQYF
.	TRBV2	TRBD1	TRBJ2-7	TGTGCCATCTCCGGGACAGGGGACTACGAGCAGTACTTC	CAISGTGDYEQYF
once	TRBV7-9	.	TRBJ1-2	TGTGCCAGCAGCTCAGACAGTAACTATGGCTACACCTTC	CASSSDSNYGYTF
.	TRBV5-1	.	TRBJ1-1	TGCGCCAGCAGAGTCGGGGGAGGTGGCACTGAAGCTTTCTTT	CASRVGGGGTEAFF
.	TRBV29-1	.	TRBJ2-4	TGCAGCGTTGAAAGCGACGGGAGAACCAAAAACATTCAGTACTTC	CSVESDGRTKNIQYF
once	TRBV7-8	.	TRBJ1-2	TGTGCCAGCGCAGAAACAGATTCTAACTATGGCTACACCTTC	CASAETDSNYGYTF
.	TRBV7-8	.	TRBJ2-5	TGTGCCAGCAGCGCCGACGGGTCAGGGGTCGCAGAGACCCAGTACTTC	CASSADGSGVAETQYF
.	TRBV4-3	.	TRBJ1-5	TGCGCCAGCAGCCAAGAGATCGGGTTAAGGCAGCCCCAGCATTTT	CASSQEIGLRQPQHF
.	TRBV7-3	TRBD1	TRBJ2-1	TGTGCCAGCAGCCCCCACCGGGACAGTTCCTACAATGAGCAGTTCTTC	CASSPHRDSSYNEQFF
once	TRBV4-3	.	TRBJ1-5	TGCGCCAGCAGCCAAGAATTATCGGACAGAAACAATCAGCCCCAGCATTTT	CASSQELSDRNNQPQHF
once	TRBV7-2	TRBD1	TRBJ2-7	TGTGCCAGCAGCTTTTCGGACAGGGGCTACGAGCAGTACTTC	CASSFSDRGYEQYF
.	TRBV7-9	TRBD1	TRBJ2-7	TGTGCCAGCAGCTTACTTGGACAGGGGGATAGGGAGCAGTACTTC	CASSLLGQGDREQYF
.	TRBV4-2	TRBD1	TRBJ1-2	TGTGCCAGCAAGACAGGGGGCAACTATGGCTACACCTTC	CASKTGGNYGYTF
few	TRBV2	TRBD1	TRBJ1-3	TGTGCCAGCAGGGACAGGGGCTCTGGAAACACCATATATTTT	CASRDRGSGNTIYF
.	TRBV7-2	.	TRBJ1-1	TGTGCCAGCAGCTTCGGGGGTACCACTGAAGCTTTCTTT	CASSFGGTTEAFF
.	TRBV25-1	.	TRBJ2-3	TGTGCCAGCAGTAATGTAGGGGGTGTTACAGATACGCAGTATTTT	CASSNVGGVTDTQYF
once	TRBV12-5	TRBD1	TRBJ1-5	TGTGCTAGTGGTCCCCAGGGGACAGGGGTGGGCAATCAGCCCCAGCATTTT	CASGPQGTGVGNQPQHF
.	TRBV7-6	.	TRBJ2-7	TGTGCCAGCAGCCAACAGGGTAACCCCTACGAGCAGTACTTC	CASSQQGNPYEQYF
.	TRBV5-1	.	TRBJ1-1	TGCGCCAGCAGCTTGTGGACGGGGGGCACTGAAGCTTTCTTT	CASSLWTGGTEAFF
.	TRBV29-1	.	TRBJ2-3	TGCAGCGTAGAGGAGAGCACAGATACGCAGTATTTT	CSVEESTDTQYF
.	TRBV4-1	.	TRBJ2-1	TGCGCCAGCAGCCAACCCCAGGGAGGCAATGAGCAGTTCTTC	CASSQPQGGNEQFF
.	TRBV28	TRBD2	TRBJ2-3	TGTGCCATCGCGACTAGCGGGGCTAGCACAGATACGCAGTATTTT	CAIATSGASTDTQYF
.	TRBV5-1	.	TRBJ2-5	TGCGCCAGCAGCTTTACAGGGAGCCAAGAGACCCAGTACTTC	CASSFTGSQETQYF
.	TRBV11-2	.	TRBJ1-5	TGTGCCAGCAGCTTAGACAGGGGAGGCAATCAGCCCCAGCATTTT	CASSLDRGGNQPQHF
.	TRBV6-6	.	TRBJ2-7	TGTGCCAGCAGTATAAGGACAGAGGGTGAGCAGTACTTC	CASSIRTEGEQYF
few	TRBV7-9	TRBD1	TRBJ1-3	TGTGCCAGCAGCCCCGGACAGGGGATGGGAAACACCATATATTTT	CASSPGQGMGNTIYF
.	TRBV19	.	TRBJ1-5	TGTGCCAGTAGTGCAAGGCAGGGCAGCAATCAGCCCCAGCATTTT	CASSARQGSNQPQHF
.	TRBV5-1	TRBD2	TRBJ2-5	TGCGCCAGCAGCTTGAGATCGGGACTAGAGGAGACCCAGTACTTC	CASSLRSGLEETQYF
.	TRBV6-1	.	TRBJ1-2	TGTGCCAGCAGTGGACAGAACTATGGCTACACCTTC	CASSGQNYGYTF
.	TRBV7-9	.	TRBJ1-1	TGTGCCAGCAGCTTGTCCCAGGGTAGGGTCACTGAAGCTTTCTTT	CASSLSQGRVTEAFF
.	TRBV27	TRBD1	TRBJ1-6	TGTGCCAGCAGCCTACAGGGGTTTTCACCCCTCCACTTT	CASSLQGFSPLHF
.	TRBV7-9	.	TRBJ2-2	TGTGCCAGCAGCTTATCCTCAGGGTACACCGGGGAGCTGTTTTTT	CASSLSSGYTGELFF
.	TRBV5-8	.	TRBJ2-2	TGTGCCAGCAGCTGGCGGGGTTCGGAGAGGCCCGGGGAGCTGTTTTTT	CASSWRGSERPGELFF
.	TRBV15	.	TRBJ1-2	TGTGCCACCAGCCCTCGGTACAGGGACTATGGCTACACCTTC	CATSPRYRDYGYTF
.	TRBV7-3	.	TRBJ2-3	TGTGCCAGCAGCCCCGGGTCCCCGGATACGCAGTATTTT	CASSPGSPDTQYF
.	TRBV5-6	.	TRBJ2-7	TGTGCCAGCAGCTTGTACTTTTCAGGATCCTACGAGCAGTACTTC	CASSLYFSGSYEQYF
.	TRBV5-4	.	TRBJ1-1	TGTGCCAGCAGCTTATTGGGGGCAATGAACACTGAAGCTTTCTTT	CASSLLGAMNTEAFF
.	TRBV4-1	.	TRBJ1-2	TGCGCCAGCAGCCAAGTTACGGGGGGGGATGGCTACACCTTC	CASSQVTGGDGYTF